Each of the 16 T cell receptor beta chains below was sequenced from the same sample in a study of monozygotic twins with inflammatory bowel disease. Reprocessing the 5' RACE reads, TCRdb reports a single entry for every CDR3 protein and omits DNA. In all, the sample yields 330,000 or so distinct CDR3 sequences. What was sequenced was blood. These receptors originate from a human donor with ulcerative colitis or Crohn's disease, or a healthy co-twin of an affected twin (not recorded which).

The CDR3 spells CASTRGQTNEKLFF. J is TRBJ1-4 and V is TRBV7-9; TCRdb's D call, TRBD1, is unchecked because there is no DNA. Germline V gene data show CDR1 as SEHNR and CDR2 as FQNEAQ (reference sequence). The length of the CDR3 is 14 residues.

The chain combines TRBV6-5 with TRBJ2-7; TCRdb's D gene call, TRBD1, goes unchecked for lack of DNA. This CDR3 is 15 amino acids long. Per the germline V gene, CDR1 is MNHEY and CDR2 is SVGAGI. CDR3 loop: CASITTQGALYEQYF.

The rearrangement joins TRBV7-8 to TRBJ1-2; lacking DNA, the TRBD1 call made by TCRdb goes unchecked. Germline V gene data show CDR1 as SGHVS and CDR2 as FQNEAQ. The CDR3 contains 15 residues. CDR3 region: CASSPDRVANYGYTF. Using reference TRBV7-8 and TRBJ1-2 for the parts outside the CDR3, the full variable domain is GAGVSQSPRYKVAKRGQDVALRCDPISGHVSLFWYQQALGQGPEFLTYFQNEAQLDKSGLPSDRFFAERPEGSVSTLKIQRTQQEDSAVYLCASSPDRVANYGYTFGSGTRLTVV.

The genes are TRBV20-1 and TRBJ2-6; TCRdb's D gene call, TRBD2, goes unchecked for lack of DNA. This CDR3 is built from 14 residues. Germline CDR1 reads DFQATT; CDR2 reads SNEGSKA (reference sequence). The CDR3 here is CSATEGAGANVLTF.

The chain joins TRBV7-2 to TRBJ1-3. This CDR3 is built from 15 residues. Germline V gene data show CDR1 as SGHTA and CDR2 as FQGNSA. The CDR3 sequence: CASSFKTGPGNTIYF.

V usage is TRBV7-9 and J usage is TRBJ1-5. CDR3 length: 14 amino acids. Germline V lookup: CDR1 SEHNR, CDR2 FQNEAQ (reference sequence). CDR3 region: CASSPDASGQPQHF.

The rearrangement links TRBV18 to TRBJ1-1. The germline V gene has CDR1 KGHSH and CDR2 LQKENI. This CDR3 contains 13 residues. This CDR3 reads CASSPPGQERAFF.

The rearrangement joins TRBV5-1 to TRBJ1-5; checking the TCRdb D call of TRBD1 is not possible without DNA. CDR1 is SGHRS and CDR2 is YFSETQ in the germline V gene. The CDR3 extends over 15 amino acids. This CDR3 is CASSPEDSRNQPQHF.

The genes are TRBV11-2 and TRBJ1-4. Per germline, CDR1 SGHAT and CDR2 FQNNGV. The CDR3 covers 14 residues. The CDR3 region is CASSSGFSNEKLFF.

CDR3 sequence: CASSSSSGSGDTQYF. The V call is TRBV5-1, the J call TRBJ2-3; TCRdb designates TRBD2, a call that cannot be tested without DNA. The CDR3 covers 15 residues. CDR1 and CDR2 from the germline V gene are SGHRS and YFSETQ.

V is TRBV5-1 and J is TRBJ2-1; TCRdb's D call of TRBD1 is untestable without DNA. Germline CDR1 SGHRS, CDR2 YFSETQ. The CDR3 loop spans 19 amino acids. CDR3: CASSLAGRSREGPYNEQFF. Full variable domain (rest looked up from reference TRBV5-1 and TRBJ2-1): KAGVTQTPRYLIKTRGQQVTLSCSPISGHRSVSWYQQTPGQGLQFLFEYFSETQRNKGNFPGRFSGRQFSNSRSEMNVSTLELGDSALYLCASSLAGRSREGPYNEQFFGPGTRLTVL.

The chain carries TRBV20-1 and TRBJ2-5; the D gene TCRdb calls, TRBD1, cannot be checked with no DNA. CDR3 size: 15 residues. CDR1 and CDR2 (germline): DFQATT, SNEGSKA (reference sequence). CDR3 in amino acids: CSAQTGAANQETQYF.

The gene calls are TRBV5-1 and TRBJ1-5. This CDR3 has 16 amino acids. Germline lookup yields CDR1 SGHRS and CDR2 YFSETQ. The CDR3 is CASSPTGAASGQPQHF.

The J gene is TRBJ2-3, the V gene TRBV20-1. Germline CDR1 and CDR2: DFQATT and SNEGSKA (reference sequence). CDR3 length: 14 residues. Here the CDR3 reads CSATTIIGTDTQYF.

The CDR3 here is CASSEFRLADTQYF. The gene calls are TRBV10-1 and TRBJ2-3. The V gene's germline CDR1 is WNHNN and CDR2 SYGVQD (reference sequence). The length of the CDR3 is 14 residues.

V gene TRBV5-1 combines with J gene TRBJ1-1. This CDR3 comprises 13 residues. In germline, CDR1 is SGHRS, CDR2 YFSETQ. The CDR3 spells CASSLQTATEAFF.